This T cell receptor (beta chain) was profiled in a study of blood T cell repertoires in COVID-19. Study-wide context: The United States, Italy and Spain were the sources of the acute and convalescent COVID-19 samples. Sample material is recorded as cDNA or gDNA derived from T cells, B-cell-depleted T cells, or PBMCs.

As processed by the authors: Amplifying reference gene primers gave estimates of nucleated cell counts. Sequenced by immunoSEQ multiplex PCR; TCRdb stores in-frame clones only, minus some. That table furnishes V, J and clone size, whereas the DNA furnished D and trimming. The table has approximately 200,000 clones, 94% seen once; the top ten hold roughly 0.76%. The sequenced sample was peripheral blood. This receptor was obtained from a man aged 25-40 years with COVID-19, enrolled during active disease.

The CDR3 DNA is TGTGCCAGCTCACCAGGCCGGACAGGGGGCAGCTATGGCTACACCTTC. This sequence encodes CASSPGRTGGSYGYTF. The chain couples TRBV18 to TRBJ1-2; 11 bases are shared with TRBD1. The CDR3 is made up of 16 amino acids. Germline CDR1 and CDR2: KGHSH and LQKENI. Trimming at V came to 2 bases and at J to 4 bases, leaving 6 bases not matched to a gene.